These 9 T cell receptor beta chains were all obtained from the same sample, sequenced in a study of shared clonotypes between healthy human individuals. Measured with immunoSEQ multiplex PCR; TCRdb has only the in-frame clones, and not every one. This sample has under 650,000 clones, with about 95% found just once. Sample: naive CD4+ T cells sorted from blood. The subset denotes: CD45RA+ positively selected. All receptors derive from a woman aged 25 to 39 in good health.

V usage is TRBV28 and J usage is TRBJ2-1; TRBD2 agrees at 9 bases. The CDR3 extends over 16 amino acids. V lost 2 bases, J lost 8 bases, and 10 bases stayed unmatched. CDR1 is MDHEN and CDR2 is SYDVKM in the germline V gene. CDR3 coding DNA: TGTGCCAGCAGTTTAGTAGGTAGCGGGAGAAACCATGAGCAGTTCTTC. It codes for CASSLVGSGRNHEQFF.

The chain carries TRBV5-1 and TRBJ2-1; 8 positions match TRBD2. J lost 6 bases, V lost 1 base, and 6 bases had no gene match. CDR3 length: 15 amino acids. Looked up from germline, CDR1 is SGHRS and CDR2 is YFSETQ. The CDR3 DNA reads as TGCGCCAGCAGCTTGCCTAGCGGGCCGGGCAATGAGCAGTTCTTC. Translating it yields CASSLPSGPGNEQFF.

This rearrangement joins TRBV27 to TRBJ2-7, with 8 bases lining up with TRBD1. Germline trimming cut 5 bases from V and 1 base from J; bases unmatched to any gene: 10. The germline V gene encodes CDR1 MNHEY and CDR2 SMNVEV (reference sequence). CDR3 length equals 16 residues. The CDR3 region is CASSRIDRGTSYEQYF. The CDR3 DNA reads TGTGCCAGCAGTCGTATAGACAGGGGAACTTCCTACGAGCAGTACTTC.

As to this clone: This specimen includes other DNA sequences encoding the same CDR3. V gene TRBV2 combines with J gene TRBJ2-7; possible D gene TRBD2, 5 bases. Germline-derived CDR1 and CDR2 are SNHLY and FYNNEI. V shed 6 bases and J shed 2 bases, with 11 bases lying between them. The CDR3 has 13 residues. The CDR3 sequence is CASRRTGTYEQYF. DNA for the CDR3: TGTGCCAGCAGGCGGACGGGGACCTACGAGCAGTACTTC. Supplemented by reference TRBV2 and TRBJ2-7, the full variable domain reads EPEVTQTPSHQVTQMGQEVILRCVPISNHLYFYWYRQILGQKVEFLVSFYNNEISEKSEIFDDQFSVERPDGSNFTLKIRSTKLEDSAMYFCASRRTGTYEQYFGPGTRLTVT.

As to this clone: Other DNA sequences in this specimen translate into the identical CDR3. The CDR3 DNA reads as TGCGCCAGCAGCTTGGGGCGAACCGAAGCTTTCTTT. It specifies CASSLGRTEAFF. The chain has TRBV5-1 and TRBJ1-1; the D is unclear. V was shortened by 0 bases and J by 8 bases, with 8 bases between the two germline ends. This CDR3 contains 12 residues. Looked up from germline, CDR1 is SGHRS and CDR2 is YFSETQ. The whole variable domain, remainder taken from reference TRBV5-1 and TRBJ1-1, is KAGVTQTPRYLIKTRGQQVTLSCSPISGHRSVSWYQQTPGQGLQFLFEYFSETQRNKGNFPGRFSGRQFSNSRSEMNVSTLELGDSALYLCASSLGRTEAFFGQGTRLTVV.

The chain recombines TRBV19 with TRBJ2-1; D not certain. The CDR3 has 14 amino acids. Per the germline V gene, CDR1 is LNHDA and CDR2 is SQIVND (reference sequence). With 6 bases removed from V and 0 bases from J, the gap between germline ends came to 9 bases. DNA of the CDR3: TGTGCCAGTAGAACACTTTCCTCCTACAATGAGCAGTTCTTC. It codes for CASRTLSSYNEQFF.

The CDR3 reads CASSEARVVGATDTQYF. DNA of the CDR3: TGTGCCAGCAGTGAAGCTCGAGTAGTTGGAGCGACAGATACGCAGTATTTT. The rearrangement links TRBV2 to TRBJ2-3; no definite D call. This CDR3 is 17 amino acids long. Germline V lookup: CDR1 SNHLY, CDR2 FYNNEI. V lost 0 bases, J lost 3 bases, and 16 bases lay in between.

The CDR3 DNA reads TGTGCCTGGAGTGTTGGACAGGGGGCTCTTTCTGAAGCTTTCTTT. Amino acid sequence: CAWSVGQGALSEAFF. The chain employs TRBV30 and TRBJ1-1, with 11 bases aligning to TRBD1. This CDR3 contains 15 residues. V trimming: 0 bases; J trimming: 6 bases; junction bases outside the gene matches: 6. The germline V gene has CDR1 GTSNPN and CDR2 SVGIG (reference sequence).

In the case of this clone: The identical CDR3 is also encoded by other nucleotide sequences in the sample. The genes are TRBV28 and TRBJ1-1, with 11 bases identical to TRBD1. CDR1 is MDHEN, CDR2 SYDVKM, per germline. The V gene end was trimmed by 4 bases and the J gene end by 3 bases; junction bases not matched to a gene: 1. This CDR3 comprises 14 residues. This CDR3 reads CASSSGQGDTEAFF. Here the CDR3 DNA reads TGTGCCAGCAGTTCGGGACAGGGGGACACTGAAGCTTTCTTT.